A selection of T cell receptor beta chains follows, all from one sample in a study of shared T cell receptors in the human thymus. Sequenced by immunoSEQ multiplex PCR; TCRdb stores in-frame clones only, minus some. Altogether approximately 660,000 clones are present, approximately 90% being singletons, with the ten largest covering approximately 0.01%. The same data also went into a second study, on human thymus T cells.

Sequencing was done on a sample of thymocytes. The receptors derive from a boy under three years old with a congenital heart defect. Both conserved end residues are part of each CDR3. Fields, in order: V gene, J gene, clone size, D gene, CDR3 protein, CDR3 DNA. A D gene is named only where the DNA matches it firmly. A row's size may be missing; if present it is once, few, many or a size class.

TRBV7-9	TRBJ2-1	.	TRBD1	CASSFPQGALREQFF	TGTGCCAGCAGCTTCCCACAGGGGGCTCTCCGGGAGCAGTTCTTC
TRBV30	TRBJ2-4	.	TRBD2	CAWSAAGEAKNIQYF	TGTGCCTGGAGTGCAGCGGGAGAGGCCAAAAACATTCAGTACTTC
TRBV14	TRBJ2-7	.	.	CASSQERGRLYEQYF	TGTGCCAGCAGCCAAGAAAGAGGGAGGCTCTACGAGCAGTACTTC
TRBV14	TRBJ2-1	.	TRBD2	CASSQGGLAYNEQFF	TGTGCCAGCAGCCAAGGGGGACTAGCCTACAATGAGCAGTTCTTC
TRBV27	TRBJ2-2	.	.	CASRSSKPGFTGELFF	TGTGCCAGCAGAAGCTCTAAACCGGGTTTCACCGGGGAGCTGTTTTTT
TRBV11-3	TRBJ2-1	.	.	CASTGTPRNEQFF	TGTGCCAGCACCGGGACTCCCCGGAATGAGCAGTTCTTC
TRBV30	TRBJ1-5	.	.	CAWSHPGDGQPQHF	TGTGCCTGGAGCCACCCAGGGGACGGTCAGCCCCAGCATTTT
TRBV5-4	TRBJ1-2	.	.	CASRSTAGVNGYTF	TGTGCCAGCAGATCTACCGCAGGGGTGAATGGCTACACCTTC
TRBV7-4	TRBJ1-4	once	.	CASSPPTGTNEKLFF	TGTGCCAGCAGCCCGCCGACGGGGACTAATGAAAAACTGTTTTTT
TRBV28	TRBJ2-3	.	TRBD2	CASSLIWSGTYTDTQYF	TGTGCCAGCAGTTTGATATGGAGCGGGACGTACACAGATACGCAGTATTTT
TRBV6-1	TRBJ1-5	.	.	CASTRLSNQPQHF	TGTGCCAGCACCCGACTGAGCAATCAGCCCCAGCATTTT
TRBV19	TRBJ2-1	.	.	CASSRASSGQFF	TGTGCCAGCAGTCGGGCTAGCAGCGGGCAGTTCTTC
TRBV5-1	TRBJ2-5	.	.	CASSLEDRKETQYF	TGCGCCAGCAGCTTGGAAGACAGGAAGGAGACCCAGTACTTC
TRBV6-1	TRBJ2-1	.	.	CASRHLGTPYNEQFF	TGTGCCAGCAGGCACCTCGGGACTCCTTACAATGAGCAGTTCTTC
TRBV5-6	TRBJ2-1	.	TRBD1	CASSWGQGRPNEQFF	TGTGCCAGCAGCTGGGGACAGGGAAGACCCAATGAGCAGTTCTTC
TRBV6-5	TRBJ2-2	.	.	CASSYGRPNTGELFF	TGTGCCAGCAGTTACGGGAGACCGAACACCGGGGAGCTGTTTTTT
TRBV5-1	TRBJ1-2	once	TRBD1	CASSLVSGTAYGYTF	TGCGCCAGCAGCTTGGTATCCGGGACAGCCTATGGCTACACCTTC
TRBV30	TRBJ2-3	.	TRBD2	CAWSPTVGLAGVFTDTQYF	TGTGCCTGGAGTCCTACCGTGGGACTAGCGGGGGTATTCACAGATACGCAGTATTTT
TRBV5-1	TRBJ2-7	.	.	CASSFSAAAGGLLYEQYF	TGCGCCAGCAGCTTTTCCGCAGCCGCGGGCGGACTCCTCTACGAGCAGTACTTC
TRBV4-1	TRBJ2-1	.	.	CASSQERMPREFGEHEQFF	TGCGCCAGCAGCCAAGAAAGAATGCCAAGGGAGTTTGGGGAACATGAGCAGTTCTTC
TRBV11-2	TRBJ2-5	.	TRBD1	CASSWREDRVGKETQYF	TGTGCCAGCAGCTGGCGAGAGGACAGGGTAGGGAAAGAGACCCAGTACTTC
TRBV7-9	TRBJ2-7	.	.	CASSPSKGVVCEQYF	TGTGCCAGCAGCCCCTCCAAGGGGGTAGTATGCGAGCAGTACTTC
TRBV6-6	TRBJ2-3	.	.	CASSRKASHVPDTQYF	TGTGCCAGCAGCAGGAAGGCCAGCCACGTCCCAGATACGCAGTATTTT
TRBV7-2	TRBJ2-5	.	TRBD1	CASSCTGTGEETQYF	TGTGCCAGCAGTTGTACCGGGACAGGAGAAGAGACCCAGTACTTC
TRBV7-8	TRBJ2-7	.	TRBD2	CASSLGGRYYEQYF	TGTGCCAGCAGCTTAGGCGGGAGGTACTACGAGCAGTACTTC
TRBV4-3	TRBJ1-3	.	.	CASSQVGGSGNTIYF	TGCGCCAGCAGCCAAGTCGGGGGTTCGGGAAACACCATATATTTT
TRBV5-5	TRBJ2-6	.	TRBD1	CASSYWMTGGASGANVLTF	TGTGCCAGCAGCTACTGGATGACAGGGGGCGCATCTGGGGCCAACGTCCTGACTTTC
TRBV5-4	TRBJ2-2	once	.	CASSVRQNTGELFF	TGTGCCAGCAGCGTAAGACAGAACACCGGGGAGCTGTTTTTT
TRBV7-9	TRBJ2-1	few	TRBD2	CASSLALANEQFF	TGTGCCAGCAGCTTAGCACTAGCGAATGAGCAGTTCTTC
TRBV10-1	TRBJ2-3	.	TRBD2	CASTEKGLAGLRNGTDTQYF	TGCGCCAGCACCGAAAAAGGACTAGCGGGATTAAGAAATGGCACAGATACGCAGTATTTT
TRBV28	TRBJ1-4	.	.	CASSYRRATNEKLFF	TGTGCCAGCAGTTACCGACGGGCAACTAATGAAAAACTGTTTTTT
TRBV4-1	TRBJ2-1	once	TRBD2	CASSQILAHYNEQFF	TGCGCCAGCAGCCAGATACTAGCGCACTACAATGAGCAGTTCTTC
TRBV4-1	TRBJ2-5	.	.	CASSQDPSQETQYF	TGCGCCAGCAGCCAAGACCCTAGCCAAGAGACCCAGTACTTC
TRBV19	TRBJ2-7	.	.	CASSIGTSSYEQYF	TGTGCCAGTAGTATAGGCACGAGCTCCTACGAGCAGTACTTC
TRBV29-1	TRBJ2-7	once	.	CSARLIPTYEQYF	TGCAGCGCGCGGTTAATTCCGACCTACGAGCAGTACTTC
TRBV5-1	TRBJ2-5	once	TRBD2	CASSFSGRGETQYF	TGCGCCAGCAGCTTTAGCGGGAGAGGAGAGACCCAGTACTTC
TRBV27	TRBJ2-2	.	.	CASSAAGELFF	TGTGCCAGCAGTGCGGCGGGGGAGCTGTTTTTT
TRBV27	TRBJ1-2	.	.	CASSLGRGRENGYTF	TGTGCCAGCAGCCTAGGGCGGGGGAGGGAAAATGGCTACACCTTC
TRBV19	TRBJ2-7	.	.	CASSSRGPGVYEQYF	TGTGCCAGTAGTTCTAGGGGGCCGGGAGTCTACGAGCAGTACTTC
TRBV5-1	TRBJ1-2	.	.	CASSLVVGQAKGYTF	TGCGCCAGCAGCTTGGTGGTGGGGCAGGCTAAGGGCTACACCTTC
TRBV5-5	TRBJ1-2	.	TRBD1	CASSRTDRAWYGYTF	TGTGCCAGCAGCCGAACGGACAGGGCGTGGTATGGCTACACCTTC
TRBV28	TRBJ2-7	.	.	CASTPSGCSYEQYF	TGTGCCAGCACCCCCTCGGGTTGCTCCTACGAGCAGTACTTC
TRBV28	TRBJ2-5	.	TRBD1	CASSSHQILGTGGLRFEETQYF	TGTGCCAGCAGTTCACACCAAATCCTCGGGACAGGGGGCTTGCGGTTTGAAGAGACCCAGTACTTC
TRBV7-2	TRBJ2-3	.	TRBD2	CASSPGTSGSGVCTDTQYF	TGTGCCAGCAGCCCCGGGACTAGCGGGAGTGGAGTATGCACAGATACGCAGTATTTT
TRBV7-9	TRBJ2-5	.	.	CASSFSGVETQYF	TGTGCCAGCAGCTTCAGCGGCGTAGAGACCCAGTACTTC
TRBV18	TRBJ2-7	once	.	CASSREVDGGTPYEQYF	TGTGCCAGCTCACGAGAGGTCGATGGCGGGACCCCCTACGAGCAGTACTTC
TRBV27	TRBJ2-3	.	TRBD1	CASWKGGTGRQDTQYF	TGTGCCAGCTGGAAAGGTGGGACAGGGAGGCAAGATACGCAGTATTTT
TRBV30	TRBJ2-1	.	TRBD2	CAWNNAGTSGHNEQFF	TGTGCCTGGAATAACGCCGGGACTAGCGGACACAATGAGCAGTTCTTC
TRBV2	TRBJ2-6	.	.	CASSASVLGELLTF	TGTGCCAGCAGCGCCAGTGTCCTAGGGGAACTCCTGACTTTC
TRBV27	TRBJ2-1	.	TRBD2	CASSSLAGGYNEQFF	TGTGCCAGCAGTTCGCTAGCGGGAGGGTACAATGAGCAGTTCTTC
TRBV14	TRBJ2-5	.	.	CASSPRVQETQYF	TGTGCCAGCAGCCCGAGAGTTCAAGAGACCCAGTACTTC
TRBV2	TRBJ2-7	.	.	CASTPGPGGASYEQYF	TGTGCCAGCACCCCCGGGCCGGGCGGGGCCTCCTACGAGCAGTACTTC
TRBV10-3	TRBJ1-1	.	TRBD1	CAISDRDRGRNTEAFF	TGTGCCATCAGTGACCGGGACAGGGGGAGAAACACTGAAGCTTTCTTT
TRBV7-9	TRBJ2-3	once	.	CASSSRAGPSTDTQYF	TGTGCCAGCAGCTCTAGGGCGGGCCCTAGCACAGATACGCAGTATTTT
TRBV4-3	TRBJ2-7	.	.	CASSQELITTYEQYF	TGCGCCAGCAGCCAAGAATTGATTACTACGTACGAGCAGTACTTC